This entry lists 10 T cell receptor beta chains sequenced from one sample in a study of identical twins. TCRdb fed the 5' RACE reads into MiXCR, producing one record per CDR3 protein. This sample has fewer than 550,000 distinct CDR3 sequences; roughly 15% occur once, and the top ten carry around 0.4%. The same data also went into a second study, on yellow fever vaccine responses in identical twins.

The specimen was CD4+ T cells sorted from blood. These receptors were obtained from a woman under 30 in good health.

This clonotype came up many times. This chain uses TRBV29-1 with TRBJ1-5; D is perhaps TRBD1 (5 bases). CDR1 and CDR2 from the germline V gene are SQVTM and ANQGSEA. V was shortened by 8 bases and J by 0 bases, with 26 bases between the two germline ends. CDR3 length: 18 residues. This CDR3 reads CSPSAGPLIGNSNQPQHF. In DNA form, the CDR3 reads TGCAGCCCGAGTGCAGGGCCCCTGATAGGAAATAGCAATCAGCCCCAGCATTTT.

This clonotype was recorded many times. The V and J genes are TRBV28 and TRBJ2-3; no firm D call. Germline V CDR1 and CDR2: MDHEN, SYDVKM. The V and J ends lost 7 bases and 1 base respectively, with 12 bases between them. The CDR3 is 14 residues long. This chain's CDR3 is CASITPQGTDTQYF. The DNA for the CDR3 is TGTGCCAGCATCACCCCCCAGGGCACAGATACGCAGTATTTT.

This clonotype was seen a few times. The chain has TRBV20-1 and TRBJ2-3; perhaps TRBD2 as D (6 bases). The CDR3 sequence is 14 residues long. Germline CDR1 is DFQATT and CDR2 is SNEGSKA (reference sequence). V was pared by 4 bases and J by 0 bases, with 11 bases between. As DNA, the CDR3 is TGCAGTGCTATCGGGGGTCCTAGCACAGATACGCAGTATTTT. Protein: CSAIGGPSTDTQYF.

The chain employs TRBV6-2 or TRBV6-3 and TRBJ2-1, with 8 nucleotides matching TRBD2. The trim removed 4 bases at V and 7 bases at J, leaving 9 bases unmatched. CDR1 and CDR2 from the germline V gene are MNHEY and SVGEGT. CDR3 length: 15 amino acids. In nucleotides, the CDR3 is TGTGCCAGCAGTTTCCTGGGACTAGTTTCAAATGAGCAGTTCTTC. This gives the protein CASSFLGLVSNEQFF.

In the case of this clonotype: One junction end disagrees with the germline gene, perhaps due to a read error. J is TRBJ1-5 and V is TRBV20-1; 8 bases agree with TRBD1. The germline CDR1 and CDR2 sequences are DFQATT and SNEGSKA (reference sequence). CDR3 length: 17 residues. CDR3 bases: TGCAGTGCTCGAGAAAAGCTAAACAGGGGGATATCTCAGCCCCAGCATTTT. Translated: CSAREKLNRGISQPQHF.

The chain links TRBV7-6 to TRBJ2-2; D is ambiguous. In germline, CDR1 is SGHVS, CDR2 FNYEAQ. The CDR3 runs to 15 residues. With 5 bases removed from V and 4 bases from J, the gap between germline ends came to 14 bases. The CDR3 nucleotides read TGTGCCAGCAGCCCAATGCAGGTGGTCACCGGGGAGCTGTTTTTT. This encodes CASSPMQVVTGELFF.

This clonotype has only a few counts. V is TRBV20-1 and J is TRBJ1-2; TRBD1 might be the D (5 bases). Germline V gives CDR1 DFQATT, CDR2 SNEGSKA (reference sequence). Trimming took off 1 base at V and 3 bases at J, with 9 bases between the two ends. The CDR3 has 13 residues. The CDR3: CSARGQSDYGYTF. In DNA, the CDR3 is TGCAGTGCTAGAGGACAGTCGGACTATGGCTACACCTTC.

The chain has TRBV20-1 and TRBJ1-6; no firm D call. Looked up from germline, CDR1 is DFQATT and CDR2 is SNEGSKA (reference sequence). The CDR3 is made up of 13 amino acids. V was shortened by 3 bases and J by 3 bases, with 6 bases between the two germline ends. CDR3 nucleotide sequence: TGCAGTGCTAGTTCGCTCTATAATTCACCCCTCCACTTT. Its protein product is CSASSLYNSPLHF.

This clonotype has a handful of counts. This rearrangement joins TRBV5-1 to TRBJ2-7; 9 bases are a match to TRBD2. The length of the CDR3 is 15 residues. V lost 2 bases and J lost 4; bases outside the gene matches: 7. Germline CDR1 SGHRS, CDR2 YFSETQ. CDR3 sequence: CASSFVAGVAYEQYF. CDR3 DNA sequence: TGCGCCAGCAGCTTCGTAGCGGGAGTTGCGTACGAGCAGTACTTC.

This chain connects TRBV4-1 to TRBJ2-1; 7 bases agree with TRBD1. The CDR3 has 19 amino acids. J was trimmed by 6 bases and V by 0 bases; bases with no gene match: 17. The V gene's germline CDR1 is MGHRA and CDR2 YSYEKL. CDR3 nucleotide sequence: TGCGCCAGCAGCCAAGATCTTTCCGAGACAGGGTTGGGCAGCAATGAGCAGTTCTTC. Translation gives CASSQDLSETGLGSNEQFF.